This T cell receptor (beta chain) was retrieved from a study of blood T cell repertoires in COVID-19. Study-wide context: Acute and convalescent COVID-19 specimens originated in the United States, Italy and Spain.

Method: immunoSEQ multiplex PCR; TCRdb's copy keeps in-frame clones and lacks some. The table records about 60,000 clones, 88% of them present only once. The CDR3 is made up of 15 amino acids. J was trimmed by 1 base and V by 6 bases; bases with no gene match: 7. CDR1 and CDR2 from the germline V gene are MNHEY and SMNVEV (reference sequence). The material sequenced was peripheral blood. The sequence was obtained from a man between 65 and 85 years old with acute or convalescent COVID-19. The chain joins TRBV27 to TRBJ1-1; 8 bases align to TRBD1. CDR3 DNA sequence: TGTGCCAGCAGACTTGACAGGGGCCAGAACACTGAAGCTTTCTTT. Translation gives CASRLDRGQNTEAFF.